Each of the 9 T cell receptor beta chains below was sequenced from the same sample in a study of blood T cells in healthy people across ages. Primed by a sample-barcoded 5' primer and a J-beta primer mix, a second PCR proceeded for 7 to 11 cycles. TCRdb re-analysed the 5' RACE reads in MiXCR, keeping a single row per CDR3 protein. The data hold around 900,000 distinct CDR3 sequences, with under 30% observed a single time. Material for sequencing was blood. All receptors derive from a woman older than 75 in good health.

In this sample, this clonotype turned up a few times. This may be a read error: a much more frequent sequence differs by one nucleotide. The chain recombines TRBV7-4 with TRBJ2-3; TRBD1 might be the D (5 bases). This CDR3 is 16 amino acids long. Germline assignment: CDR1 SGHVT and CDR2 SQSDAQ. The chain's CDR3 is CASSPSQNPYTGTQYF. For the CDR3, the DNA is TGTGCCAGCAGCCCCAGTCAGAACCCCTACACAGGTACGCAGTATTTT.

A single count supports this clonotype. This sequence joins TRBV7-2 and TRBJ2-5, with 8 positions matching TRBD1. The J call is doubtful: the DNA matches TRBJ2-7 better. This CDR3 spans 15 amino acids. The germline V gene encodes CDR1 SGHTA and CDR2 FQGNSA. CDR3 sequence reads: CASSTRQGPTYEQYF. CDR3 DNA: TGTGCCAGCAGCACCCGACAGGGGCCGACCTACGAGCAGTACTTC.

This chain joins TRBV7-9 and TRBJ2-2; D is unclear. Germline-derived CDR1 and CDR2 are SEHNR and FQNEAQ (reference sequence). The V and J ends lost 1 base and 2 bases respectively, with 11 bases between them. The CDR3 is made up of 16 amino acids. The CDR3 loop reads CASSLEIGSNTGELFF. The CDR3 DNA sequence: TGTGCCAGCAGCTTAGAAATCGGATCAAACACCGGGGAGCTGTTTTTT.

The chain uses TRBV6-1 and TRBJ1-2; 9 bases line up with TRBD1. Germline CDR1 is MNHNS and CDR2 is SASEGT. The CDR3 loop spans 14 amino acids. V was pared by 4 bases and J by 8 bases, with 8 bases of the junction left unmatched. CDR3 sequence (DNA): TGTGCCAGCAGTGGTGGACAGGGGTCTAGGGGCTACACCTTC. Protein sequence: CASSGGQGSRGYTF.

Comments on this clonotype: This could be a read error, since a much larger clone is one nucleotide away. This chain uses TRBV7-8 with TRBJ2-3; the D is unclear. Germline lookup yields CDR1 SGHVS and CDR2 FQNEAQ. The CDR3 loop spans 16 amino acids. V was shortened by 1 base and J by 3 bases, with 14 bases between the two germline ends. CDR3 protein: CASSLVVGSFTDTQYF. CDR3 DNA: TGTGCCAGCAGCTTAGTGGTAGGCTCGTTTACAGATACGCAGTATTTT. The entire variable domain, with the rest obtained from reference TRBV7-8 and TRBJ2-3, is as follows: GAGVSQSPRYKVAKRGQDVALRCDPISGHVSLFWYQQALGQGPEFLTYFQNEAQLDKSGLPSDRFFAERPEGSVSTLKIQRTQQEDSAVYLCASSLVVGSFTDTQYFGPGTRLTVL.

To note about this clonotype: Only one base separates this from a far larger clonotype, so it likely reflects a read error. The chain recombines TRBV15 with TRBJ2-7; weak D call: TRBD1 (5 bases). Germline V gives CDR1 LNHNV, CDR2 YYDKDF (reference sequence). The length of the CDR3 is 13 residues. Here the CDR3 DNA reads TGTGCCGCCAGCAGAGATGTAGGGGAAACCCAGTACTTC. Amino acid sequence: CAASRDVGETQYF.

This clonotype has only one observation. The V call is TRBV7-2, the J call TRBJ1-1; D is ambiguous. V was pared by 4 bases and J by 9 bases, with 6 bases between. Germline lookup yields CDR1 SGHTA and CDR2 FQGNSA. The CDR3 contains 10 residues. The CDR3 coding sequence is TGTGCCAGCAGCTGTTCACAAGCTTTCTTT. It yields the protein CASSCSQAFF.

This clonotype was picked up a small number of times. In DNA, the CDR3 is TGTGCCATCAGTGAGTCGGTGCCTGAGATTATTGCCCAGTACTTC. This gives the protein CAISESVPEIIAQYF. The chain joins TRBV10-3 to TRBJ2-5; D gene uncertain. The CDR3 has 15 residues. V was pared by 0 bases and J by 9 bases, with 17 bases between. Germline CDR1 reads ENHRY; CDR2 reads SYGVKD.

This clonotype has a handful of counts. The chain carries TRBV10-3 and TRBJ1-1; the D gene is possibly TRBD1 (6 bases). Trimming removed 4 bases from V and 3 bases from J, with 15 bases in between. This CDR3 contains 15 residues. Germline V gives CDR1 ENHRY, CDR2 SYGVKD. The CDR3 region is CAISANRVGDTEAFF. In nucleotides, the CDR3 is TGTGCCATCAGTGCAAACAGGGTAGGGGACACTGAAGCTTTCTTT.